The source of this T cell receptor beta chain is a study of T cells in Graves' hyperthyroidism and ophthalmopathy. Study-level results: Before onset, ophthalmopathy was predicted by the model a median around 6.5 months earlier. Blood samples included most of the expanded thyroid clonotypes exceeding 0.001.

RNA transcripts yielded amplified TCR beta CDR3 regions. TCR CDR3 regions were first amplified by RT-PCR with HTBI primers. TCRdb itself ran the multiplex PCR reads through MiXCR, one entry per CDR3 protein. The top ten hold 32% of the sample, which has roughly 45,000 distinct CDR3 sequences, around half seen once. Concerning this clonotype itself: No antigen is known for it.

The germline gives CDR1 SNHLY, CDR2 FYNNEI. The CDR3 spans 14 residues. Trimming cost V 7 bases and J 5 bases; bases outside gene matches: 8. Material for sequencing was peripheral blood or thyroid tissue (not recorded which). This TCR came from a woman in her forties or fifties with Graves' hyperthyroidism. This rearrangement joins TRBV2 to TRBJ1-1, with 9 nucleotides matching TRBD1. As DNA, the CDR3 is TGTGCCAGCAAGGGGACAGGGCTAGGGACTGAAGCTTTCTTT. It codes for CASKGTGLGTEAFF.